These T cell receptor beta chains were read from a single sample in a study of OX40 agonist ivuxolimab in advanced cancers. Measured with immunoSEQ multiplex PCR; TCRdb has only the in-frame clones, and not every one. The sample holds roughly 24,000 clones, less than 90% seen once. Specimen: CD4+ or CD8+ T cells sorted from blood, collected in a trial of the OX40 agonist ivuxolimab. The receptors were gathered from an adult with an advanced solid tumor such as melanoma, head and neck, liver or kidney cancer. CDR3s include the opening cysteine and the closing phenylalanine or tryptophan. D genes are given only for firm matches. For some rows the clone size is stated as once, few or many, or as a class when expanded; others skip it.

TRBV19	TRBJ2-5	NA	once	TGTGCCAGTAGTCGTGTAGGGATCCAAGAGACCCAGTACTTC	CASSRVGIQETQYF
TRBV4-1	TRBJ2-3	NA	once	TGCGCCAGCAGTCTTCGGGGTATTAACACAGATACGCAGTATTTT	CASSLRGINTDTQYF
TRBV5-1	TRBJ1-1	TRBD1	NA	TGCGCCAGCAGCACCGGACAGGGGGTTGTGAACACTGAAGCTTTCTTT	CASSTGQGVVNTEAFF
TRBV9	TRBJ2-2	NA	NA	TGTGCCAGCAGCGTAGACGGGGAACCCACCGGGGAGCTGTTTTTT	CASSVDGEPTGELFF
TRBV5-6	TRBJ2-2	NA	NA	TGTGCCAGCAGCTTGAGGACGAACACCGGGGAGCTGTTTTTT	CASSLRTNTGELFF
TRBV7-9	TRBJ1-2	TRBD1	once	TGTGCCAGCAGCCTAAGACAGGGCGCGGGCTACACCTTC	CASSLRQGAGYTF
TRBV4-3	TRBJ1-2	NA	NA	TGCGCCAGCAGCCAAGCAGGGGTAGCTAACTATGGCTACACCTTC	CASSQAGVANYGYTF
TRBV4-3	TRBJ2-3	TRBD2	few	TGCGCCAGCAGCCAACAGACCCCGACTAGCGGATACACAGATACGCAGTATTTT	CASSQQTPTSGYTDTQYF
TRBV2	TRBJ2-1	NA	NA	TGTGCCAGCATCCCTGGGGGACTTCTGAGCTCCTACAATGAGCAGTTCTTC	CASIPGGLLSSYNEQFF
TRBV2	TRBJ2-5	NA	NA	TGTGCCAGCAGTGAAGCGGTAGGCGGACAAGAGACCCAGTACTTC	CASSEAVGGQETQYF
TRBV7-2	TRBJ1-6	TRBD1	NA	TGTGCCAGCAGCTTTGATGGGGACAGCTCTAATTCACCCCTCCACTTT	CASSFDGDSSNSPLHF
TRBV12-5	TRBJ1-2	NA	once	TGTGCTAGTGGTTTGGTAGGACAGCCTGGCTACACCTTC	CASGLVGQPGYTF
TRBV4-1	TRBJ2-1	NA	NA	TGCGCCAGCAGCCCCGGCCGTGCACGGGGTAGGAATGAGCAGTTCTTC	CASSPGRARGRNEQFF